This T cell receptor beta chain is drawn from a study of shared clonotypes between healthy human individuals. Study in general: Donors consisted of two women and three men between 18 and 49.

The length of the CDR3 is 15 residues. Deletions cut 0 bases from V and 6 bases from J, with 16 bases between. TCRdb keeps only in-frame clones here, not all; method: immunoSEQ multiplex PCR. This sample carries over 850,000 clones, more than 75% of them seen once, and the ten largest clones take approximately 0.56%. Input material: memory CD4+ T cells from PBMCs. Indicated subset: CD45RA-negative fraction. The sequence was collected from a man aged 18-30 years in good health. Some clones in this sample may be carry-over from other donors' samples. The chain uses TRBV5-3 and TRBJ2-7; TRBD2 is a possible D gene (6 bases). TRBV5-3 is an ORF; its function is uncertain. The CDR3 here is CARSLEVGGISEQYF. CDR3 nucleotides: TGTGCCAGAAGCTTGGAAGTTGGCGGGATCAGCGAGCAGTACTTC.